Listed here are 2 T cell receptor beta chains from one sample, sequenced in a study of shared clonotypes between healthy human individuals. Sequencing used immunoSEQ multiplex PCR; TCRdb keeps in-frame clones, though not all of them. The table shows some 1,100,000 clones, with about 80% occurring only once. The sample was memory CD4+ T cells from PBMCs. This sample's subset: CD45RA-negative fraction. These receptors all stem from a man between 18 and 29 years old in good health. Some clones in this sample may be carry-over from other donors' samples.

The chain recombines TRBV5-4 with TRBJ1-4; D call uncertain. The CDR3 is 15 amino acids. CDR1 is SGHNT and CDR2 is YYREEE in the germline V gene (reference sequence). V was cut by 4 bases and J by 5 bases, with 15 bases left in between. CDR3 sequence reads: CASSPQPLPNEKLFF. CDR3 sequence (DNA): TGTGCCAGCAGCCCCCAGCCGCTCCCGAATGAAAAACTGTTTTTT.

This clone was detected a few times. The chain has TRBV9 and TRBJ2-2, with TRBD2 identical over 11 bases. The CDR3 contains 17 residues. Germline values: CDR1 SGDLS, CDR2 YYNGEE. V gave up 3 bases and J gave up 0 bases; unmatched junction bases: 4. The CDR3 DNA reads TGTGCCAGCAGCGCTAGCGGGAGGAGATCGAACACCGGGGAGCTGTTTTTT. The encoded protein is CASSASGRRSNTGELFF.